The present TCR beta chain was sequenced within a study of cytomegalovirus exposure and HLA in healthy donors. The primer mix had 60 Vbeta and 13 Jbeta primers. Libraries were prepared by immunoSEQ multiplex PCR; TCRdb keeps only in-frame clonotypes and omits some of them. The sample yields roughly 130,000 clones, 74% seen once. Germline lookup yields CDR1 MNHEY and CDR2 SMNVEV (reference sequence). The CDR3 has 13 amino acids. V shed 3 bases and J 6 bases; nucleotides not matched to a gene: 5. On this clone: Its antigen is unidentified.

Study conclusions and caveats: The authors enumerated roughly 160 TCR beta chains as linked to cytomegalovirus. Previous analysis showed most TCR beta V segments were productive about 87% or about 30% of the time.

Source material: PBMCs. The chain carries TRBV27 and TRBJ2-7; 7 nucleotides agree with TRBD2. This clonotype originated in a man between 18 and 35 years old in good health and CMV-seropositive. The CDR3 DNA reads TGTGCCAGCAGTTTCCAGGGCGGGGGCGAGCAGTACTTC. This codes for CASSFQGGGEQYF.